This is a list of T cell receptor beta chains from one sample in a study of T cells expressing NK-cell markers. Using the 5' RACE reads, TCRdb records one entry per CDR3 protein without DNA. Here the sample table reports 350,000 to 450,000 distinct CDR3 sequences. The sample was blood T cells: a sorted CD56 or NKG2C T cell subset, CD4+ or CD8+ T cells, or bulk PBMC T cells (not recorded which). These receptors were taken from a man aged 18-75 years in good health. Both conserved end residues are part of each CDR3. The order of the fields is J gene, V gene, CDR3 protein.

j_gene: TRBJ2-7; v_gene: TRBV3-1; CDR3aa: CASSLGGWNSYEQYF
j_gene: TRBJ1-1; v_gene: TRBV7-9; CDR3aa: CASSPRDTRPNTEAFF
j_gene: TRBJ2-2; v_gene: TRBV6-1; CDR3aa: CASSPAGSSNTGELFF
j_gene: TRBJ2-1; v_gene: TRBV7-8; CDR3aa: CASSLVGQGFPNEQFF
j_gene: TRBJ1-1; v_gene: TRBV19; CDR3aa: CASSITPAEAFF
j_gene: TRBJ1-3; v_gene: TRBV28; CDR3aa: CASSSVPGNTIYF
j_gene: TRBJ2-2; v_gene: TRBV4-1; CDR3aa: CASSQIRTLNTGELFF
j_gene: TRBJ2-1; v_gene: TRBV7-9; CDR3aa: CASSLSLIGNNEQFF
j_gene: TRBJ2-7; v_gene: TRBV11-2; CDR3aa: CASSLLQGTTYEQYF
j_gene: TRBJ2-1; v_gene: TRBV11-3; CDR3aa: CASSDNGLGGHEQFF
j_gene: TRBJ2-2; v_gene: TRBV7-9; CDR3aa: CASSRGQPNTGELFF
j_gene: TRBJ2-7; v_gene: TRBV21-1; CDR3aa: CASSKARGEQYF
j_gene: TRBJ2-5; v_gene: TRBV7-2; CDR3aa: CASSLAGVRETQYF
j_gene: TRBJ2-2; v_gene: TRBV6-1; CDR3aa: CASRGNPGTAPPNTGELFF
j_gene: TRBJ2-2; v_gene: TRBV11-3; CDR3aa: CASSSNQGGELFF
j_gene: TRBJ2-3; v_gene: TRBV5-1; CDR3aa: CASSLTSGVMDTQYF
j_gene: TRBJ2-2; v_gene: TRBV3-1; CDR3aa: CASSPKRTNGELFF
j_gene: TRBJ2-1; v_gene: TRBV6-2/TRBV6-3; CDR3aa: CASTYGGTDNEQFF
j_gene: TRBJ2-7; v_gene: TRBV29-1; CDR3aa: CSGAWDRTSEQYF
j_gene: TRBJ1-5; v_gene: TRBV20-1; CDR3aa: CSAHSPTGGNQPQHF
j_gene: TRBJ2-1; v_gene: TRBV5-1; CDR3aa: CASSWGDGAYNEQFF
j_gene: TRBJ2-1; v_gene: TRBV5-1; CDR3aa: CASSFPGTGDNEQFF
j_gene: TRBJ1-5; v_gene: TRBV28; CDR3aa: CASRGGGGQPQHF
j_gene: TRBJ1-1; v_gene: TRBV27; CDR3aa: CASRGAGQNTEAFF
j_gene: TRBJ2-1; v_gene: TRBV7-2; CDR3aa: CASSLRYGTRDEQFF
j_gene: TRBJ1-6; v_gene: TRBV30; CDR3aa: CAWSPRGNSPLHF
j_gene: TRBJ1-1; v_gene: TRBV5-5; CDR3aa: CASSLTAEAFF
j_gene: TRBJ1-5; v_gene: TRBV12-3/TRBV12-4; CDR3aa: CASRSLQGRQPQHF
j_gene: TRBJ2-7; v_gene: TRBV28; CDR3aa: CASSVGEYEQYF
j_gene: TRBJ2-2; v_gene: TRBV12-3/TRBV12-4; CDR3aa: CASRPSANTGELFF
j_gene: TRBJ2-7; v_gene: TRBV6-1; CDR3aa: CASSIRQGLVYEQYF
j_gene: TRBJ2-3; v_gene: TRBV3-1; CDR3aa: CASSQYRTSGASSTDTQYF
j_gene: TRBJ2-7; v_gene: TRBV5-1; CDR3aa: CASSFRQARTYEQYF
j_gene: TRBJ2-3; v_gene: TRBV7-8; CDR3aa: CASRALRGPRADTQYF
j_gene: TRBJ1-1; v_gene: TRBV6-5; CDR3aa: CASSYGPPMNTEAFF
j_gene: TRBJ2-7; v_gene: TRBV20-1; CDR3aa: CCSSNRLEQYF
j_gene: TRBJ2-5; v_gene: TRBV2; CDR3aa: CASSTGQIETQYF
j_gene: TRBJ2-3; v_gene: TRBV28; CDR3aa: CASRKEGISTDTQYF
j_gene: TRBJ2-3; v_gene: TRBV28; CDR3aa: CASTQRSGTDTQYF
j_gene: TRBJ1-1; v_gene: TRBV9; CDR3aa: CASSEGDSWFTEAFF
j_gene: TRBJ2-2; v_gene: TRBV24-1; CDR3aa: CATSDLWTGENTGELFF
j_gene: TRBJ1-4; v_gene: TRBV18; CDR3aa: CASSPTKQGANEKLFF
j_gene: TRBJ2-4; v_gene: TRBV6-1; CDR3aa: CASRGGGSLAKNIQYF
j_gene: TRBJ1-1; v_gene: TRBV24-1; CDR3aa: CATSDSSGRSTEAFF
j_gene: TRBJ1-2; v_gene: TRBV9; CDR3aa: CASSVVPRGAYGYTF
j_gene: TRBJ1-1; v_gene: TRBV20-1; CDR3aa: CSASGLITNTEAFF
j_gene: TRBJ1-2; v_gene: TRBV25-1; CDR3aa: CASSEVDRGYGYTF
j_gene: TRBJ1-2; v_gene: TRBV15; CDR3aa: CATSRDFGRTNYGYTF
j_gene: TRBJ1-2; v_gene: TRBV6-5; CDR3aa: CASSYDGDGYTF
j_gene: TRBJ2-1; v_gene: TRBV27; CDR3aa: CASKLLGAGEINEQFF
j_gene: TRBJ2-7; v_gene: TRBV20-1; CDR3aa: CSASRDRGRYEQYF
j_gene: TRBJ2-3; v_gene: TRBV3-1; CDR3aa: CASSLRTTSTDTQYF
j_gene: TRBJ2-2; v_gene: TRBV6-1; CDR3aa: CASRLDSMNTGELFF
j_gene: TRBJ1-6; v_gene: TRBV28; CDR3aa: CASSLNSQGASPLHF
j_gene: TRBJ2-1; v_gene: TRBV6-5; CDR3aa: CASSYPRGDTHNEQFF
j_gene: TRBJ2-1; v_gene: TRBV4-1; CDR3aa: CASSQIFSGGGRNEQFF